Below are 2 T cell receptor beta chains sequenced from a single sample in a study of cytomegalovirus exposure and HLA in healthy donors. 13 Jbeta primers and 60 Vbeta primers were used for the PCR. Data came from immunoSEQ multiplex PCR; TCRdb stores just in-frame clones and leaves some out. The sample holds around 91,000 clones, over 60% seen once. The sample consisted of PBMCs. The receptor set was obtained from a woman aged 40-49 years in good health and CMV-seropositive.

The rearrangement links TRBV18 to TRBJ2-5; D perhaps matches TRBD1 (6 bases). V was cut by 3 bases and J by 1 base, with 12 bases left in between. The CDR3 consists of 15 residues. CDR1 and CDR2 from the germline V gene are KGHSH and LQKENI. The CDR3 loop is CASSPLGQSQETQYF. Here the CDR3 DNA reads TGTGCCAGCTCACCCTTAGGACAGAGCCAAGAGACCCAGTACTTC.

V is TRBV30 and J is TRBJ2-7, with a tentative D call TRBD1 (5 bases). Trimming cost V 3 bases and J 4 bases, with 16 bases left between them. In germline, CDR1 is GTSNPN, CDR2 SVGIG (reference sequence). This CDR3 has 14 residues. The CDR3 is CAWSPQALGYEQYF. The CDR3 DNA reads TGTGCCTGGAGCCCACAGGCCCTCGGGTACGAGCAGTACTTC.